One sample yielded the 15 T cell receptor beta chains listed below, sequenced in a study of blood T cell repertoires in COVID-19. Data came from immunoSEQ multiplex PCR; TCRdb stores just in-frame clones and leaves some out. The sample has more than 20,000 clones, about 84% seen once. The source material was peripheral blood. The receptor set was obtained from a man aged 50 to 59 with active or convalescent COVID-19.

The chain links TRBV10-3 to TRBJ1-2, with 7 bases identical to TRBD1. Per the germline V gene, CDR1 is ENHRY and CDR2 is SYGVKD. The V and J ends lost 8 bases and 4 bases, in that order; junction bases with no gene match: 13. This CDR3 comprises 15 residues. The CDR3 sequence is CAILGPSKGAYGYTF. The CDR3 DNA is TGTGCCATCCTGGGACCGAGCAAGGGGGCCTATGGCTACACCTTC.

DNA for the CDR3: TGTGCCAGCAGTTACTCGTCGACAGGATCCTACGAGCAGTACTTC. Translated, it gives CASSYSSTGSYEQYF. V and J are TRBV6-5 and TRBJ2-7; D is perhaps TRBD1 (6 bases). The V gene lost 0 bases and the J gene lost 1 base, with 10 bases spanning the gap. The length of the CDR3 is 15 residues. Looked up from germline, CDR1 is MNHEY and CDR2 is SVGAGI.

The V call is TRBV7-3, the J call TRBJ1-3, with 7 bases matching TRBD1. Trimming at V came to 0 bases and at J to 0 bases, leaving 5 bases not matched to a gene. Looked up from germline, CDR1 is SGHTA and CDR2 is FQGTGA. This CDR3 has 17 amino acids. Here the CDR3 reads CASSLTGTANSGNTIYF. For the CDR3, the DNA is TGTGCCAGCAGCTTAACGGGGACAGCGAACTCTGGAAACACCATATATTTT. Combining the CDR3 with reference TRBV7-3 and TRBJ1-3 gives the whole variable domain GAGVSQTPSNKVTEKGKYVELRCDPISGHTALYWYRQSLGQGPEFLIYFQGTGAADDSGLPNDRFFAVRPEGSVSTLKIQRTERGDSAVYLCASSLTGTANSGNTIYFGEGSWLTVV.

J is TRBJ2-2 and V is TRBV7-6; 8 bases map to TRBD2. J lost 5 bases, V lost 0 bases, and 2 bases had no gene match. The CDR3 extends over 15 amino acids. Germline-derived CDR1 and CDR2 are SGHVS and FNYEAQ. The CDR3 nucleotides read TGTGCCAGCAGCTTAGCCGCGGGAGGTACCGGGGAGCTGTTTTTT. Translating it yields CASSLAAGGTGELFF.

This chain joins TRBV7-3 and TRBJ2-2, with 7 bases that match TRBD2. CDR1 SGHTA and CDR2 FQGTGA come from the germline V gene. The CDR3 is made up of 15 amino acids. Germline trimming cut 2 bases from V and 5 bases from J; bases unmatched to any gene: 5. The CDR3 here is CASSLYRAGTGELFF. Here the CDR3 DNA reads TGTGCCAGCAGCTTATACCGAGCGGGGACCGGGGAGCTGTTTTTT.

This clone has just one count. This rearrangement joins TRBV19 to TRBJ2-1; the match to TRBD2 covers 11 bases. The J segment lost 4 bases and the V segment lost 9 bases, leaving 5 bases of the junction unmatched. This CDR3 has 14 amino acids. CDR1 and CDR2 (germline): LNHDA, SQIVND (reference sequence). The chain's CDR3 is CASKGLAEYNEQFF. CDR3 nucleotides: TGTGCCAGCAAGGGACTAGCGGAGTACAATGAGCAGTTCTTC.

This chain connects TRBV5-1 to TRBJ1-1; TRBD1 matches at 9 bases. CDR3 size: 15 residues. V shed 4 bases and J 1 base; nucleotides not matched to a gene: 5. Germline V gene lookup returns CDR1 SGHRS and CDR2 YFSETQ. The CDR3 loop reads CASSIGTGPNTEAFF. DNA for the CDR3: TGCGCCAGCAGCATAGGGACAGGGCCGAACACTGAAGCTTTCTTT.

A single count supports this clone. J is TRBJ2-1 and V is TRBV11-2, with TRBD2 matching over 13 bases. With 6 bases clipped from V and 6 bases from J, the junction kept 8 bases outside the gene matches. Germline V gives CDR1 SGHAT, CDR2 FQNNGV. The CDR3 has 16 amino acids. The CDR3 loop reads CASRLLAGGLGNEQFF. CDR3 DNA: TGTGCCAGCAGGTTACTAGCGGGGGGGCTCGGCAATGAGCAGTTCTTC.

This sequence joins TRBV19 and TRBJ2-7; possible D gene TRBD1, 6 bases. Deletions cut 6 bases from V and 5 bases from J, with 20 bases between. This CDR3 region has 15 residues. The germline V gene encodes CDR1 LNHDA and CDR2 SQIVND (reference sequence). The CDR3 region has the DNA TGTGCCAGTAGCTCAATCTCCGGGACACCGAACGAGCAGTACTTC. Amino acids: CASSSISGTPNEQYF.

The gene calls are TRBV6-5 and TRBJ1-2; 7 bases map to TRBD1. This CDR3 spans 13 amino acids. Trimming at V came to 6 bases and at J to 4 bases, leaving 5 bases not matched to a gene. CDR1 MNHEY and CDR2 SVGAGI come from the germline V gene. The chain's CDR3 is CASSIDRAYGYTF. Here the CDR3 DNA reads TGTGCCAGCAGCATAGACAGGGCCTATGGCTACACCTTC.

The chain combines TRBV27 with TRBJ2-1; D gene uncertain. Deletions cut 8 bases from V and 6 bases from J, with 8 bases between. Per the germline V gene, CDR1 is MNHEY and CDR2 is SMNVEV (reference sequence). The CDR3 has 11 residues. Here the CDR3 DNA reads TGTGCCAGCGGGCTAATCAATGAGCAGTTCTTC. Translation: CASGLINEQFF.

This chain links TRBV6-1 with TRBJ1-2; weak D call: TRBD1 (6 bases). The CDR3 consists of 12 residues. The germline V gene has CDR1 MNHNS and CDR2 SASEGT. V was clipped by 1 base and J by 6 bases, with 6 bases between them. CDR3 region: CASSEDRDGYTF. The CDR3 nucleotides read TGTGCCAGCAGTGAAGACAGGGATGGCTACACCTTC.

This rearrangement joins TRBV28 to TRBJ2-7, with D maybe TRBD1 (6 bases). Germline V gives CDR1 MDHEN, CDR2 SYDVKM. CDR3 length: 13 amino acids. The germline V and J ends were trimmed by 6 bases and 5 bases, with 14 bases remaining between them. CDR3 in amino acids: CASRTGLLDEQYF. The CDR3, as DNA: TGTGCCAGCAGAACAGGGTTGTTGGACGAGCAGTACTTC.

V is TRBV27 and J is TRBJ1-6, with 11 nucleotides matching TRBD1. The CDR3 covers 14 residues. Germline trimming cut 4 bases from V and 13 bases from J; bases unmatched to any gene: 6. CDR1 and CDR2 from the germline V gene are MNHEY and SMNVEV (reference sequence). The CDR3 here is CASSSWTGGEPLHF. The DNA of the CDR3 is TGTGCCAGCAGTTCCTGGACAGGGGGCGAGCCCCTCCACTTT.

This chain connects TRBV5-1 to TRBJ2-7, with 8 bases that match TRBD2. The V gene end was trimmed by 3 bases and the J gene end by 1 base; junction bases not matched to a gene: 3. CDR3 length equals 14 residues. CDR1 and CDR2 from the germline V gene are SGHRS and YFSETQ. CDR3 sequence (DNA): TGCGCCAGCAGCTCACGGGAGGGATCCTACGAGCAGTACTTC. It yields the protein CASSSREGSYEQYF.